The 30 T cell receptor beta chains listed next were all sequenced from one sample in a study of blood T cell repertoires in COVID-19. Profiled with immunoSEQ multiplex PCR; TCRdb holds only in-frame clones, not every one. The table shows a few hundred thousand clones, with nearly 90% occurring only once. Sequenced: peripheral blood. The receptors derive from a woman younger than 30 who had recovered from COVID-19.

This clone was observed a single time. V is TRBV4-3 and J is TRBJ1-5; TRBD1 matches 9 bases. The junction had 2 bases not matched to a gene; V was cut back by 1 base and J by 7 bases. Germline lookup yields CDR1 LGHNA and CDR2 YSLEER. The length of the CDR3 is 14 residues. The CDR3 bases are TGCGCCAGCAGCCAAGGGACAGGGGAGCAGCCCCAGCATTTT. It specifies CASSQGTGEQPQHF.

The V and J genes are TRBV3-1 (or the pseudogene TRBV3-2) and TRBJ2-2, with 7 bases that match TRBD1. This CDR3 comprises 14 residues. Germline CDR1 is LGHDT and CDR2 is YNNKEL (reference sequence). Trimming removed 4 bases from V and 8 bases from J; junction bases left unmatched: 7. CDR3 sequence: CASSPGTVPGELFF. For the CDR3, the DNA is TGTGCCAGCAGCCCCGGGACAGTTCCAGGGGAGCTGTTTTTT.

The J gene is TRBJ2-7, the V gene TRBV6-1; 15 nucleotides agree with TRBD2. CDR1 and CDR2 (germline): MNHNS, SASEGT. The junction had 7 bases not matched to a gene; V was cut back by 4 bases and J by 3 bases. The CDR3 sequence is 17 residues long. In DNA form, the CDR3 reads TGTGCCAGCAGTGGGACTAGCGGGAGGGCAGGGCACTACGAGCAGTACTTC. It yields the protein CASSGTSGRAGHYEQYF.

This chain uses TRBV18 with TRBJ2-2; D gene unclear. Germline assignment: CDR1 KGHSH and CDR2 LQKENI. V gave up 0 bases and J gave up 1 base, with 3 bases separating them. The CDR3 totals 14 residues. The CDR3 spells CASSPPQNTGELFF. The DNA for the CDR3 is TGTGCCAGCTCACCACCCCAGAACACCGGGGAGCTGTTTTTT.

V gene TRBV29-1 combines with J gene TRBJ1-1, with D unclear. V lost 3 bases and J 5 bases, leaving 13 bases between the germline ends. Germline V lookup: CDR1 SQVTM, CDR2 ANQGSEA. This CDR3 is 13 amino acids long. CDR3 nucleotides: TGCAGCGTTGATGGATGGAGATATACTGAAGCTTTCTTT. Its translation: CSVDGWRYTEAFF.

The chain uses TRBV11-3 and TRBJ2-5, with no clear D. V was shortened by 0 bases and J by 1 base, with 3 bases between the two germline ends. CDR1 and CDR2 (germline): SGHNT, YENEEA. The CDR3 has 13 amino acids. The CDR3 sequence: CASSLDSQETQYF. The DNA of the CDR3 is TGTGCCAGCAGCTTAGACAGCCAAGAGACCCAGTACTTC.

V is TRBV25-1 and J is TRBJ2-1, with D maybe TRBD2 (6 bases). Germline V gene data show CDR1 as MGHDK and CDR2 as SYGVNS. The CDR3 runs 16 residues. Deletions cut 3 bases from V and 8 bases from J, with 20 bases between. In DNA form, the CDR3 reads TGTGCCAGCAGTGAGGGAGGACCTAAAGGGGTATATGAGCAGTTCTTC. Translation gives CASSEGGPKGVYEQFF.

The V call is TRBV7-6, the J call TRBJ2-3, with 8 bases aligning to TRBD2. This CDR3 region has 16 residues. The V gene end was trimmed by 1 base and the J gene end by 2 bases; junction bases not matched to a gene: 5. The germline CDR1 and CDR2 sequences are SGHVS and FNYEAQ. The CDR3 bases are TGTGCCAGCAGCTTAGTAGCGGGGTCTTTCACAGATACGCAGTATTTT. It yields the protein CASSLVAGSFTDTQYF.

This chain joins TRBV27 and TRBJ2-7; TRBD2 aligns across 12 bases. The CDR3 is 16 residues long. From germline, CDR1 is MNHEY and CDR2 SMNVEV (reference sequence). J gave up 0 bases and V 4 bases, and 4 bases lay outside the gene matches. CDR3 sequence: CASSSSGRESSYEQYF. In DNA, the CDR3 is TGTGCCAGCAGTTCTAGCGGGAGGGAGAGCTCCTACGAGCAGTACTTC.

The chain is built from TRBV4-3 and TRBJ1-1; 9 positions match TRBD1. The germline V gene has CDR1 LGHNA and CDR2 YSLEER. The CDR3 is made up of 14 amino acids. With V trimmed by 4 bases and J by 2 bases, 2 bases remained unmatched. The CDR3 reads CASSPGQGNTEAFF. The DNA for the CDR3 is TGCGCCAGCAGCCCGGGACAGGGCAACACTGAAGCTTTCTTT.

This clone was found a few times. This chain connects TRBV19 to TRBJ2-2, with D unresolved. V lost 1 base to trimming and J lost 1 base, with 4 bases between them. The germline CDR1 and CDR2 sequences are LNHDA and SQIVND (reference sequence). This CDR3 contains 14 residues. CDR3 coding DNA: TGTGCCAGTAGTATAGTCGGGAACACCGGGGAGCTGTTTTTT. This codes for CASSIVGNTGELFF.

This clone was observed a single time. The chain employs TRBV27 and TRBJ1-2, with 10 bases aligning to TRBD1. In germline, CDR1 is MNHEY, CDR2 SMNVEV (reference sequence). The CDR3 runs to 17 residues. Germline trimming cut 3 bases from V and 2 bases from J; bases unmatched to any gene: 9. CDR3 sequence reads: CASSFRTTGQGNYGYTF. CDR3 DNA: TGTGCCAGCAGTTTTCGGACCACGGGACAGGGGAACTATGGCTACACCTTC.

The rearrangement joins TRBV7-9 to TRBJ2-1, with 9 bases aligning to TRBD1. The V segment lost 2 bases and the J segment 6 bases; nucleotides outside the gene matches: 5. This CDR3 is built from 15 residues. CDR1 is SEHNR, CDR2 FQNEAQ, per germline (reference sequence). The DNA of the CDR3 is TGTGCCAGCAGCTTATGGGACAGGGTAGGCAATGAGCAGTTCTTC. It specifies CASSLWDRVGNEQFF. Based on the CDR3 plus reference TRBV7-9 and TRBJ2-1, the full variable domain is DTGVSQNPRHKITKRGQNVTFRCDPISEHNRLYWYRQTLGQGPEFLTYFQNEAQLEKSRLLSDRFSAERPKGSFSTLEIQRTEQGDSAMYLCASSLWDRVGNEQFFGPGTRLTVL.

The chain is built from TRBV5-1 and TRBJ2-5; no clear D gene. The V end lost 2 bases, the J end lost 5 bases, and 10 bases lay between the germline ends. The CDR3 totals 13 residues. Germline V gene sequence: CDR1 SGHRS, CDR2 YFSETQ. The CDR3 here is CASSFWSEETQYF. As DNA, the CDR3 is TGCGCCAGCAGCTTCTGGAGTGAGGAGACCCAGTACTTC.

This chain uses TRBV4-1 with TRBJ1-5, with TRBD1 matching over 9 bases. The germline V gene has CDR1 MGHRA and CDR2 YSYEKL. Unmatched junction bases numbered 7, after V lost 0 bases and J lost 7 bases. The CDR3 is made up of 16 amino acids. The chain's CDR3 is CASSQDDTGGRQPQHF. Here the CDR3 DNA reads TGCGCCAGCAGCCAAGACGATACAGGGGGCCGGCAGCCCCAGCATTTT.

The chain is built from TRBV2 and TRBJ2-5; D is possibly TRBD1 (8 bases). The germline CDR1 and CDR2 sequences are SNHLY and FYNNEI. V lost 3 bases to trimming and J lost 3 bases, with 14 bases between them. The CDR3 loop spans 15 amino acids. The CDR3 is CASSETGEGKETQYF. In DNA, the CDR3 is TGTGCCAGCAGTGAGACAGGGGAGGGTAAAGAGACCCAGTACTTC.

The chain links TRBV6-5 to TRBJ2-1; D is unresolved. V was clipped by 5 bases and J by 8 bases, with 13 bases between them. Germline V gene sequence: CDR1 MNHEY, CDR2 SVGAGI. The CDR3 has 13 residues. CDR3 region: CASSLFRIDEQFF. The CDR3 DNA reads as TGTGCCAGCAGTCTGTTCAGGATCGATGAGCAGTTCTTC.

This sequence joins TRBV6-5 and TRBJ2-7; 8 bases fit TRBD1. The CDR3 is 14 amino acids. Looked up from germline, CDR1 is MNHEY and CDR2 is SVGAGI. V shed 7 bases, J shed 7 bases, and the junction held 12 bases outside the gene matches. Written as DNA, the CDR3 is TGTGCCAGCACCCTCGGACAGGGACGGAGGGAGCAGTACTTC. Amino acid sequence: CASTLGQGRREQYF.

The chain is built from TRBV6-2 or TRBV6-3 and TRBJ2-7; D remains unclear. This CDR3 has 12 residues. The V gene's germline CDR1 is MNHEY and CDR2 SVGEGT. The V end was cut by 2 bases, the J end by 4 bases, with 6 bases between. The CDR3, as DNA: TGTGCCAGCAGTTACGAGGCTTACGAGCAGTACTTC. Translation: CASSYEAYEQYF.

The gene calls are TRBV4-2 and TRBJ2-2; 9 bases agree with TRBD1. V dropped 0 bases and J dropped 7; count of bases not matched to a gene: 12. CDR1 and CDR2 from the germline V gene are LGHNA and YNFKEQ. The CDR3 spans 18 residues. Here the CDR3 reads CASSQDLYGQGSNGELFF. DNA for the CDR3: TGTGCCAGCAGCCAAGATTTGTACGGACAGGGGAGCAACGGGGAGCTGTTTTTT.

This clone was observed once. V is TRBV11-2 and J is TRBJ2-6; a possible D gene is TRBD1 (6 bases). Germline CDR1 reads SGHAT; CDR2 reads FQNNGV. The CDR3 is 16 residues long. V lost 5 bases to trimming and J lost 2 bases, with 13 bases between them. CDR3: CASSLNRAPGANVLTF. As DNA, the CDR3 is TGTGCCAGCAGCCTAAACAGGGCCCCTGGGGCCAACGTCCTGACTTTC.

A few counts support this clone. The chain has TRBV5-4 and TRBJ1-3, with D possibly being TRBD1 (6 bases). The CDR3 has 15 residues. The germline CDR1 and CDR2 sequences are SGHNT and YYREEE (reference sequence). V gave up 4 bases and J gave up 4 bases, with 15 bases separating them. CDR3: CASSVRGEWGNTIYF. CDR3 sequence (DNA): TGTGCCAGCAGCGTCAGGGGCGAGTGGGGAAACACCATATATTTT. Full variable domain (missing parts from reference TRBV5-4 and TRBJ1-3): ETGVTQSPTHLIKTRGQQVTLRCSSQSGHNTVSWYQQALGQGPQFIFQYYREEENGRGNFPPRFSGLQFPNYSSELNVNALELDDSALYLCASSVRGEWGNTIYFGEGSWLTVV.

This chain links TRBV5-6 with TRBJ2-7; TRBD1 agrees at 7 bases. Germline V gives CDR1 SGHDT, CDR2 YYEEEE. V shed 4 bases and J 3 bases; nucleotides not matched to a gene: 7. CDR3 size: 14 residues. For the CDR3, the DNA is TGTGCCAGCAGCACCCGGGACAGAGACTACGAGCAGTACTTC. Translating it yields CASSTRDRDYEQYF. Supplemented by reference TRBV5-6 and TRBJ2-7, the full variable domain reads DAGVTQSPTHLIKTRGQQVTLRCSPKSGHDTVSWYQQALGQGPQFIFQYYEEEERQRGNFPDRFSGHQFPNYSSELNVNALLLGDSALYLCASSTRDRDYEQYFGPGTRLTVT.

This clone was recorded only once. The chain is built from TRBV24-1 and TRBJ1-2, with D possibly TRBD1 on 5 matching bases. The germline CDR1 and CDR2 sequences are KGHDR and SFDVKD. V shed 4 bases and J shed 2 bases, with 10 bases lying between them. The CDR3 spans 14 residues. CDR3 residues: CATSDIDRNYGYTF. The CDR3 bases are TGTGCCACCAGTGACATCGACAGAAACTATGGCTACACCTTC.

This chain uses TRBV12-5 with TRBJ2-1, with a weak D call TRBD1 (6 bases). Germline V gene sequence: CDR1 LGHNT, CDR2 FRNRAP. Trimming stripped 5 bases from V and 3 bases from J, with 11 bases between. This CDR3 has 14 amino acids. This CDR3 reads CASGGTPNYNEQFF. DNA for the CDR3: TGTGCTAGTGGTGGGACACCTAACTACAATGAGCAGTTCTTC.

The V and J genes are TRBV7-8 and TRBJ1-5; 7 nucleotides match TRBD1. The germline CDR1 and CDR2 sequences are SGHVS and FQNEAQ. The CDR3 contains 15 residues. Trimming took 0 bases from V and 5 from J; bases not matched to a gene: 4. This CDR3 reads CASSLARQGYQPQHF. The CDR3 bases are TGTGCCAGCAGCTTAGCCCGACAGGGATATCAGCCCCAGCATTTT.

This clone was recorded once. The V and J genes are TRBV3-1 (or the pseudogene TRBV3-2) and TRBJ2-1, with 7 positions matching TRBD2. Looked up from germline, CDR1 is LGHDT and CDR2 is YNNKEL (reference sequence). The CDR3 is made up of 16 amino acids. V shed 3 bases, J shed 4 bases, and the junction held 9 bases outside the gene matches. Written as DNA, the CDR3 is TGTGCCAGCAGCCACGCTAGTGCGGGAGTGTACAATGAGCAGTTCTTC. Translating it yields CASSHASAGVYNEQFF.

CDR3 amino acids: CASSPRWGQGAGEQYF. The CDR3 region has the DNA TGTGCCAGCAGCCCGAGGTGGGGACAGGGGGCCGGGGAGCAGTACTTC. V is TRBV9 and J is TRBJ2-7; 12 bases match TRBD1. V lost 4 bases and J lost 7; bases outside the gene matches: 12. The CDR3 runs 16 residues. The germline gives CDR1 SGDLS, CDR2 YYNGEE.

Only one count was recorded for this clone. The V and J genes are TRBV12-3 or TRBV12-4 and TRBJ2-7; 7 bases align to TRBD2. This CDR3 is 12 amino acids long. V lost 6 bases to trimming and J lost 3 bases; unmatched junction nucleotides: 2. The CDR3 is CASRRGGYEQYF. As DNA, the CDR3 is TGTGCCAGCAGACGCGGGGGCTACGAGCAGTACTTC.

This rearrangement joins TRBV5-6 to TRBJ1-2; D may be TRBD1 (6 bases). The V end lost 3 bases, the J end lost 7 bases, and 22 bases lay between the germline ends. Germline assignment: CDR1 SGHDT and CDR2 YYEEEE. The CDR3 spans 16 residues. The CDR3 DNA reads as TGTGCCAGCAGCTACGGAGTCGACAGGAGTAAAGGTGGCTACACCTTC. Protein: CASSYGVDRSKGGYTF.